The 6 T cell receptor beta chains below come from one sample, sequenced in a study of cytomegalovirus exposure and HLA in healthy donors. Measured with immunoSEQ multiplex PCR; TCRdb has only the in-frame clones, and not every one. The data show 200,000 to 250,000 clones, with over 80% seen just once and over 12% held by the top ten. Sequencing was done on a sample of PBMCs. These receptors originate from a woman in her thirties in good health and CMV-seropositive.

This chain uses TRBV7-2 with TRBJ1-2; D gene unclear. Germline lookup yields CDR1 SGHTA and CDR2 FQGNSA. This CDR3 region has 13 residues. Trimming took off 1 base at V and 6 bases at J, with 9 bases between the two ends. The CDR3 region is CASSLVVWDGYTF. CDR3 bases: TGTGCCAGCAGCTTAGTTGTGTGGGATGGCTACACCTTC.

The CDR3 DNA follows: TGTGCCAGCAGCGTCGGGGTTGGGACTGAAGCTTTCTTT. It is translated as CASSVGVGTEAFF. The V call is TRBV2, the J call TRBJ1-1; D not certain. Germline CDR1 is SNHLY and CDR2 is FYNNEI. This CDR3 contains 13 residues. V was pared by 6 bases and J by 5 bases, with 13 bases between.

A single count supports this clone. V and J are TRBV5-4 and TRBJ2-1; possibly TRBD2 for D (6 bases). This CDR3 has 14 amino acids. V lost 3 bases and J 5 bases, leaving 12 bases between the germline ends. Germline V gives CDR1 SGHNT, CDR2 YYREEE (reference sequence). Here the CDR3 DNA reads TGTGCCAGCAGCTCCGGGACTCCGAACAATGAGCAGTTCTTC. It codes for CASSSGTPNNEQFF.

The J gene is TRBJ2-1, the V gene TRBV10-3, with D maybe TRBD1 (5 bases). Deletions cut 3 bases from V and 5 bases from J, with 14 bases between. This CDR3 spans 15 amino acids. Germline CDR1 ENHRY, CDR2 SYGVKD. CDR3 protein: CAISDSGATHNEQFF. CDR3 DNA: TGTGCCATCAGTGACTCTGGGGCCACCCACAATGAGCAGTTCTTC.

This chain connects TRBV11-2 to TRBJ2-5, with D hard to call. V was cut by 2 bases and J by 5 bases, with 12 bases left in between. The CDR3 is made up of 14 amino acids. From germline, CDR1 is SGHAT and CDR2 FQNNGV. DNA of the CDR3: TGTGCCAGCAGCTTACAAAGGGCTGGTGAGACCCAGTACTTC. Its translation is CASSLQRAGETQYF.

The chain recombines TRBV4-3 with TRBJ1-5; possible D gene TRBD1, 5 bases. The germline V gene encodes CDR1 LGHNA and CDR2 YSLEER. This CDR3 has 19 amino acids. The V end was cut by 4 bases, the J end by 3 bases, with 25 bases between. The chain's CDR3 is CASSLGAQPFRGTNQPQHF. The CDR3 bases are TGCGCCAGCAGCCTAGGGGCACAGCCATTCCGGGGTACCAATCAGCCCCAGCATTTT.